This is a list of T cell receptor beta chains from one sample in a study of identical twins. TCRdb ran MiXCR on the 5' RACE reads and lists one entry per CDR3 protein. The table lists some 600,000 distinct CDR3 sequences, about 7% of them singletons. In addition, the sample was reused for a study of yellow fever vaccine responses in identical twins.

The sequenced sample was PBMCs. These receptors were taken from a woman aged 18-35 years in good health. Both conserved end residues are trimmed from each CDR3. A clone size is listed for some rows: how often the clone was seen (once, few, many), or a class if it is expanded.

cdr3_aa	v_call	clone_size	j_call
ASSWTGQGEYSVSGNTIY	TRBV5-1	-	TRBJ1-3
ASSLGDMRTDTQY	TRBV5-1	-	TRBJ2-3
ASSFAGVADTQY	TRBV5-1	few	TRBJ2-3
ASRNGGNGNQPQH	TRBV12-3/TRBV12-4	many	TRBJ1-5
ASSSSSRDNEQF	TRBV11-2	-	TRBJ2-1
SAKAGTGNTIY	TRBV20-1	few	TRBJ1-3
ASSLGGMGMNTEAF	TRBV5-1	-	TRBJ1-1
ASSGGGQETQY	TRBV5-1	-	TRBJ2-5
ASSVIAGGYGTDEQF	TRBV9	-	TRBJ2-1
ASSQSGLAGGEQF	TRBV4-1	few	TRBJ2-1
ASSVQGVGTSEQY	TRBV14	many	TRBJ2-7
AIKGGSADEQF	TRBV10-3	-	TRBJ2-1
ASSPTGGVMETQY	TRBV5-1	few	TRBJ2-5
ASSLGGLAAHYNEQF	TRBV5-1	many	TRBJ2-1
ASSYPFVTDTQY	TRBV7-6	few	TRBJ2-3
AISQTSGSANEQF	TRBV10-3	many	TRBJ2-1
ASSAGTNQPATNEKLF	TRBV2	-	TRBJ1-4
AISAQEDYGYT	TRBV10-3	many	TRBJ1-2
ASSDQAGGSTDTQY	TRBV5-1	few	TRBJ2-3
ASSQDRTQWLKETQY	TRBV4-1	-	TRBJ2-5
ASMSSGIYEQY	TRBV7-9	few	TRBJ2-7
ASSLSAGERETQY	TRBV5-1	-	TRBJ2-5
ASSPRGGPLTDTQY	TRBV7-9	-	TRBJ2-3
GDRVGETQY	TRBV29-1	few	TRBJ2-5
ASRTVAPWDEQF	TRBV27	-	TRBJ2-1
SVAHRLARDEQF	TRBV29-1	many	TRBJ2-1
ASTGDGFYGYT	TRBV13	few	TRBJ1-2
ASSFIVGNEQF	TRBV12-3/TRBV12-4	many	TRBJ2-1
ASTPGGESLNTGELF	TRBV7-2	few	TRBJ2-2
ASSQDRLSETQY	TRBV5-1	few	TRBJ2-5
ASSQRGGGHYDEQY	TRBV4-1	-	TRBJ2-7
SADGTSDSYNEQF	TRBV29-1	many	TRBJ2-1
ASSTGTGQRDTQY	TRBV5-1	few	TRBJ2-3
ASSQARDGGNYGYT	TRBV4-1	many	TRBJ1-2
ASSFPGVGQETQY	TRBV12-3/TRBV12-4	many	TRBJ2-5
ASRPGQGAGQETQY	TRBV5-1	-	TRBJ2-5
ATSRNRGGGELF	TRBV15	many	TRBJ2-2
ASSPGTSGPRYEQY	TRBV18	-	TRBJ2-7
ASSPTGVYYNEQF	TRBV18	few	TRBJ2-1